Shown below are 5 T cell receptor beta chains from a single sample sequenced in a study of shared clonotypes between healthy human individuals. Produced via immunoSEQ multiplex PCR; TCRdb's table is partial and in-frame only. The sample has more than 2,000,000 clones, 90% to 95% seen once. The specimen was naive CD4+ T cells from PBMCs. Specified subset: CD45RA+ positively selected. These receptor sequences come from a man aged 18 to 29 in good health. Some clones in this sample may be carry-over from other donors' samples.

This chain connects TRBV6-1 to TRBJ1-5; the D gene is possibly TRBD1 (6 bases). Germline V CDR1 and CDR2: MNHNS, SASEGT. Trimming took 2 bases from V and 0 from J, leaving 14 bases between them. The length of the CDR3 is 17 residues. The CDR3 spells CASSESRVGASNQPQHF. CDR3 DNA sequence: TGTGCCAGCAGTGAATCACGGGTGGGGGCTAGCAATCAGCCCCAGCATTTT.

As to this clone: The sample has other DNA sequences that encode this CDR3 too. V and J are TRBV11-3 and TRBJ2-3, with D hard to call. Germline CDR1 SGHNT, CDR2 YENEEA. Trimming removed 1 base at V and 0 bases at J, with 5 bases between. The CDR3 spans 14 residues. The CDR3 DNA sequence: TGTGCCAGCAGCTTAGCCGCTAGCACAGATACGCAGTATTTT. Its translation is CASSLAASTDTQYF.

The chain links TRBV28 to TRBJ1-2, with D possibly matching TRBD1 (6 bases). The CDR3 runs to 15 residues. Deletions cut 5 bases from V and 2 bases from J, with 15 bases between. The germline gives CDR1 MDHEN, CDR2 SYDVKM. The CDR3 DNA follows: TGTGCCAGCAGTCCGCCGGACAGACCGAACTATGGCTACACCTTC. It translates to CASSPPDRPNYGYTF.

J is TRBJ2-7 and V is TRBV6-1; D may match TRBD1 or TRBD2 (5 bases each). V lost 0 bases to trimming and J lost 1 base, with 10 bases between them. Germline CDR1 reads MNHNS; CDR2 reads SASEGT. The CDR3 length is 15 residues. The CDR3 spells CASSEAPGRSYEQYF. CDR3 nucleotides: TGTGCCAGCAGTGAAGCCCCGGGACGGTCCTACGAGCAGTACTTC.

In this sample, this clone turned up once. The chain joins TRBV5-1 to TRBJ1-1; D uncertain. Germline V gene data show CDR1 as SGHRS and CDR2 as YFSETQ. The ends were cut back, 10 bases at V and 0 bases at J, with 13 bases in the middle. The CDR3 contains 13 residues. The CDR3 loop reads CAGSENMNTEAFF. The DNA of the CDR3 is TGCGCCGGATCGGAAAACATGAACACTGAAGCTTTCTTT.